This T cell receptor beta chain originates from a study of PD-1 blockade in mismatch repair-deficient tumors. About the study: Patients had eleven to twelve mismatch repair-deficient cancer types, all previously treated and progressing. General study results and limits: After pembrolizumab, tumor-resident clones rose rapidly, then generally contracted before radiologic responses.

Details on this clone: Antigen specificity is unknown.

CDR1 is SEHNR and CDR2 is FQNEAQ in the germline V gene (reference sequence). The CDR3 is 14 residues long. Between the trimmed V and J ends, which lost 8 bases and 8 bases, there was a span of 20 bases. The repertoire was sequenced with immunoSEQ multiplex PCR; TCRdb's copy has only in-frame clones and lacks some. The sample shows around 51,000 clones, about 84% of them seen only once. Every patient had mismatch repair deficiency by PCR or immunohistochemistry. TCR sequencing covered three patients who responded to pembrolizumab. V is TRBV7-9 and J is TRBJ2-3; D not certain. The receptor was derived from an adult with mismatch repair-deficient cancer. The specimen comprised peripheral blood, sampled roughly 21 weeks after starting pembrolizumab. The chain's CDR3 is CASQPGPNWGTQYF. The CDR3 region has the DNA TGTGCCAGCCAACCCGGCCCGAATTGGGGTACGCAGTATTTT.